This is a list of T cell receptor beta chains from one sample in a study of neurological immune-mediated disorders. TCRdb redid the calling of the 5' RACE reads with MiXCR, one entry per CDR3 protein. The table lists tens of thousands of distinct CDR3 sequences, about 5.1% of them singletons, with 2.2% in the top ten. Input material: PBMCs. Receptors were obtained from a woman between 65 and 79 years old with multiple sclerosis. Both conserved end residues are part of each CDR3. The D gene is left open where the match is weak. Rows give clone size only sometimes, using once, few, many, or a class for an expanded clone.

TRBJ1-2 TRBV12-3/TRBV12-4 many . CASSLNGVYGYTF TGTGCCAGCAGTTTAAACGGGGTCTATGGCTACACCTTC
TRBJ1-1 TRBV12-3/TRBV12-4 many . CASSLDTNTEAFF TGTGCCAGCAGTTTAGACACAAACACTGAAGCTTTCTTT
TRBJ2-1 TRBV4-3 many TRBD2 CASSQSSHRAGAGNEQFF TGCGCCAGCAGCCAATCGTCTCACCGGGCGGGAGCGGGCAATGAGCAGTTCTTC
TRBJ2-5 TRBV18 few . CASSPRENQETQYF TGTGCCAGCTCACCCCGGGAGAACCAAGAGACCCAGTACTTC
TRBJ1-3 TRBV20-1 many . CSAREGGNTIYF TGCAGTGCTAGAGAGGGCGGAAACACCATATATTTT
TRBJ2-1 TRBV4-2 . . CASRRLGGSDNEQFF TGTGCCAGCCGTCGACTGGGGGGCTCAGACAATGAGCAGTTCTTC
TRBJ1-6 TRBV7-2 many TRBD1 CASSRRAGGNYNSPLHF TGTGCCAGCAGCCGTAGGGCAGGGGGCAACTATAATTCACCCCTCCACTTT
TRBJ2-3 TRBV20-1 many TRBD2 CSARHRGTSGRGVDTQYF TGCAGTGCTAGACACCGGGGGACTAGCGGGAGAGGAGTAGATACGCAGTATTTT
TRBJ2-7 TRBV12-3/TRBV12-4 many . CASSLAGPVYEQYF TGTGCCAGCAGTTTAGCGGGACCAGTCTACGAGCAGTACTTC
TRBJ1-2 TRBV5-1 many . CASSPGLSPGYTF TGCGCCAGCAGCCCCGGTTTATCCCCTGGCTACACCTTC
TRBJ2-7 TRBV5-1 . TRBD1 CASSLAPGQGDEQYF TGCGCCAGCAGCTTGGCCCCGGGACAGGGGGACGAGCAGTACTTC
TRBJ2-5 TRBV12-3/TRBV12-4 many TRBD1 CASSLGDRGGQETQYF TGTGCCAGCAGTTTAGGGGACAGGGGAGGGCAAGAGACCCAGTACTTC
TRBJ1-1 TRBV7-2 many . CASSPQTGSEAFF TGTGCCAGCAGCCCTCAGACAGGTTCCGAAGCTTTCTTT
TRBJ2-3 TRBV7-8 many TRBD2 CASSLAGGSGTDTQYF TGTGCCAGCAGCTTAGCTGGCGGGAGTGGCACAGATACGCAGTATTTT
TRBJ2-6 TRBV29-1 many . CSVEDSSGANVLTF TGCAGCGTCGAGGACAGCTCTGGGGCCAACGTCCTGACTTTC
TRBJ2-1 TRBV24-1 many TRBD1 CATSDPGTGHNEQFF TGTGCCACCAGTGATCCCGGGACAGGGCACAATGAGCAGTTCTTC
TRBJ1-2 TRBV7-8 many . CASSGQANYGYTF TGTGCCAGCAGCGGGCAGGCTAACTATGGCTACACCTTC
TRBJ1-5 TRBV4-3 many . CASSQDPGQGNQPQHF TGCGCCAGCAGCCAAGATCCCGGTCAGGGAAATCAGCCCCAGCATTTT
TRBJ2-3 TRBV29-1 many . CSLGGSTDTQYF TGCAGCCTGGGGGGTTCCACAGATACGCAGTATTTT
TRBJ1-2 TRBV15 many TRBD1 CATSRNRQGQGYTF TGTGCCACCAGCAGAAATCGGCAGGGACAGGGCTACACCTTC
TRBJ2-3 TRBV6-5 many TRBD2 CASSRGTLAGGPTDTQYF TGTGCCAGCAGCCGGGGCACCCTAGCGGGAGGGCCAACAGATACGCAGTATTTT
TRBJ2-7 TRBV20-1 few TRBD2 CSASSPSGSPGAQYF TGCAGTGCTAGTTCCCCTAGCGGGAGTCCTGGAGCGCAGTACTTC